The source of this TCR delta chain is a study of γδ T cells in repeated Plasmodium falciparum infection. Overall study context: Over about 640 days, donors received four mosquito-bite P. falciparum NF54 infections. Malian gammadelta TCRs were studied during no-transmission periods and across acute malaria episodes.

The CDR3 is 16 amino acids. CDR1 and CDR2 from the germline V gene are TSWWSYY and QGS. V was pared by 7 bases and J by 3 bases, with 21 bases between. General observations from the study: Compared with Australian children, Malian Vdelta2-negative repertoires seemed more clonal, less diverse, less shared. Waves of new clonotype selection appeared after repeated controlled infections in Vdelta2-negative, largely Vdelta1+, gammadelta T cells.

Vgamma9/Vdelta2+ and Vdelta2-negative gammadelta T cells were flow-sorted from PBMC for bulk sequencing. This clone was recorded many times. Its antigen is unidentified. This could be a read error, since a much larger clone is one nucleotide away. Additional DNA sequences in this sample encode the identical CDR3. TCRdb redid clone calling on the multiplex PCR reads using CATT. The sample shows more than 70,000 delta-chain clones, 0.8% to 1% of them seen only once. The specimen sequenced was gamma-delta T cells from blood. The rearrangement joins TRDV1 to TRDJ1; tentatively, D is TRDD3 (6 bases). The J gene was not available in TCRdb and was assigned here by matching the DNA to germline segments. The TCR was taken from a pool of human donors (malaria-infected and uninfected, not separated). The CDR3 DNA reads TGTGCTCTTGCAATAGGAGGATACCAGCGAGCCGATAAACTCATCTTT. Protein: CALAIGGYQRADKLIF.